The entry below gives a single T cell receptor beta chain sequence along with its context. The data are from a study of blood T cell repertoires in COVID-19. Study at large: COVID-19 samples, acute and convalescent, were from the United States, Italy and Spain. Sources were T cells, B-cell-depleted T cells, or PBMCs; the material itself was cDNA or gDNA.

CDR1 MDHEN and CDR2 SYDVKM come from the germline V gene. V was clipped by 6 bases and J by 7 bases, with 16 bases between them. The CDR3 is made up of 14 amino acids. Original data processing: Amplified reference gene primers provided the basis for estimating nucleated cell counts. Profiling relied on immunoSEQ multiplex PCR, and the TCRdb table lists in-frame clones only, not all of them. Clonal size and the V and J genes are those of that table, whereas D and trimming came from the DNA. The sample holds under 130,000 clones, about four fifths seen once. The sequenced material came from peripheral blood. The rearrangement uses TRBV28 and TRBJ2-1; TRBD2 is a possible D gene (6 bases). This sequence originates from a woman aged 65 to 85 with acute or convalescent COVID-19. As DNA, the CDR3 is TGTGCCAGCAGCATGCGACTAGGGCATAATGAGCAGTTCTTC. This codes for CASSMRLGHNEQFF.